The 27 T cell receptor beta chains below come from one sample, sequenced in a study of T cell responses to AZD1222 COVID-19 vaccine. Using immunoSEQ multiplex PCR, the repertoire was profiled, and TCRdb retains in-frame clones only, with some absent. The sample consists of about 160,000 clones, 85% to 90% of them appearing once. Specimen: peripheral blood, collected on day 0 of AZD1222 vaccination. The origin of the receptors is an adult in good health.

The V and J genes are TRBV7-9 and TRBJ1-2; a weak D match, TRBD1 (6 bases). Germline CDR1 SEHNR, CDR2 FQNEAQ (reference sequence). V lost 5 bases and J lost 8, with 18 bases in between. The CDR3 has 14 amino acids. The CDR3 spells CASSLWTERGGYTF. For the CDR3, the DNA is TGTGCCAGCAGCCTATGGACAGAACGGGGAGGCTACACCTTC.

The rearrangement uses TRBV2 and TRBJ2-7; D uncertain. Per the germline V gene, CDR1 is SNHLY and CDR2 is FYNNEI. The V and J ends lost 8 bases and 2 bases respectively, with 16 bases between them. The CDR3 totals 14 residues. The chain's CDR3 is CASGPGRDTYEQYV. The CDR3 DNA follows: TGTGCCAGCGGTCCCGGTAGGGATACCTACGAGCAGTACGTC.

The gene calls are TRBV6-2 or TRBV6-3 and TRBJ2-7, with D possibly being TRBD1 or TRBD2 (6 bases each). The CDR3 runs to 17 residues. CDR1 MNHEY and CDR2 SVGEGT come from the germline V gene. Trimming took off 1 base at V and 6 bases at J, with 22 bases between the two ends. The CDR3 reads CASSYWFVGGDPGEQYF. The CDR3 region has the DNA TGTGCCAGCAGTTACTGGTTCGTCGGGGGCGACCCTGGCGAGCAGTACTTC.

This clone was seen only once. The rearrangement joins TRBV19 to TRBJ2-5; D uncertain. The CDR3 is made up of 14 amino acids. Trimming cost V 1 base and J 1 base, with 7 bases left between them. Germline V CDR1 and CDR2: LNHDA, SQIVND (reference sequence). The CDR3 sequence is CASSIGGFQETQYF. The CDR3 DNA is TGTGCCAGTAGTATAGGAGGTTTCCAAGAGACCCAGTACTTC.

This rearrangement joins TRBV7-2 to TRBJ2-5; 9 bases fit TRBD2. The V segment lost 5 bases and the J segment 4 bases; nucleotides outside the gene matches: 8. Germline V gene lookup returns CDR1 SGHTA and CDR2 FQGNSA. This CDR3 contains 15 residues. The CDR3 region has the DNA TGTGCCAGCAGCCTCGCGGGGGGGCCAAGAGAGACCCAGTACTTC. Its protein is CASSLAGGPRETQYF.

The chain uses TRBV4-2 and TRBJ2-3, with 9 bases lining up with TRBD2. Germline lookup yields CDR1 LGHNA and CDR2 YNFKEQ. After removal of 4 bases from V and 5 bases from J, the junction contained 13 bases not matched to a gene. This CDR3 has 17 residues. CDR3 sequence reads: CASSPEGASGEGDTQYF. CDR3 nucleotide sequence: TGTGCCAGCAGCCCCGAAGGGGCTAGCGGGGAGGGAGATACGCAGTATTTT.

This CDR3 reads CASSQGASETQYF. CDR3 nucleotides: TGTGCCAGCAGCCAAGGGGCTTCGGAGACCCAGTACTTC. The chain has TRBV3-1 (or the pseudogene TRBV3-2) and TRBJ2-5; D remains ambiguous. The germline V and J ends were trimmed by 1 base and 5 bases, with 8 bases remaining between them. The CDR3 spans 13 residues. Germline V lookup: CDR1 LGHDT, CDR2 YNNKEL (reference sequence).

V gene TRBV9 combines with J gene TRBJ2-7; D is possibly TRBD1 (6 bases). CDR3 length: 15 residues. V was pared by 0 bases and J by 4 bases, with 14 bases between. Germline V gives CDR1 SGDLS, CDR2 YYNGEE. CDR3 sequence (DNA): TGTGCCAGCAGCGTAGCTACAGGGCCCGGGTACGAGCAGTACTTC. Translation: CASSVATGPGYEQYF.

The rearrangement joins TRBV30 to TRBJ2-7; D is uncertain. CDR3 length: 12 residues. Between the trimmed V and J ends, which lost 0 bases and 8 bases, there was a span of 11 bases. From germline, CDR1 is GTSNPN and CDR2 SVGIG (reference sequence). The CDR3 nucleotides are TGTGCCTGGAGTGTCCCAACTTTACAGCAGTACTTC. This gives the protein CAWSVPTLQQYF.

J is TRBJ2-3 and V is TRBV6-4; 9 bases map to TRBD1. The CDR3 loop spans 15 amino acids. Germline V gives CDR1 MRHNA, CDR2 SNTAGT. V shed 3 bases, J shed 2 bases, and the junction held 3 bases outside the gene matches. CDR3 in amino acids: CASSEGQGTTDTQYF. As DNA, the CDR3 is TGTGCCAGCAGTGAAGGACAGGGGACCACAGATACGCAGTATTTT.

The chain carries TRBV18 and TRBJ1-1; 7 bases are shared with TRBD1. Germline lookup yields CDR1 KGHSH and CDR2 LQKENI. The length of the CDR3 is 14 residues. V was clipped by 2 bases and J by 4 bases; unmatched bases: 4. For the CDR3, the DNA is TGTGCCAGCTCACCAGACGGACAGGTCACTGAAGCTTTCTTT. Amino acids: CASSPDGQVTEAFF.

V usage is TRBV4-3 and J usage is TRBJ2-1; TRBD2 matches 10 bases. The length of the CDR3 is 18 residues. Losses at the gene ends were 2 bases for V and 7 bases for J; bases not matched to a gene: 14. The V gene's germline CDR1 is LGHNA and CDR2 YSLEER. The CDR3 bases are TGCGCCAGCAGCCAATCACCACTGGGTAGCGGGGGGCAAAATGAGCAGTTCTTC. This codes for CASSQSPLGSGGQNEQFF.

This clone was seen many times. The gene calls are TRBV6-5 and TRBJ2-1; 7 bases agree with TRBD2. Germline V gene data show CDR1 as MNHEY and CDR2 as SVGAGI. There are 14 residues in the CDR3. Losses at the gene ends were 2 bases for V and 9 bases for J; bases not matched to a gene: 7. Written as DNA, the CDR3 is TGTGCCAGCAGTTACCTCGGGGGGTTGGCTGAGCAGTTCTTC. Protein product: CASSYLGGLAEQFF.

This chain joins TRBV4-3 and TRBJ1-2; D uncertain. Per germline, CDR1 LGHNA and CDR2 YSLEER. The CDR3 sequence is 15 residues long. Between the trimmed V and J ends, which lost 0 bases and 3 bases, there was a span of 11 bases. For the CDR3, the DNA is TGCGCCAGCAGCCAAGAACCCTTGCAGTACTATGGCTACACCTTC. Protein: CASSQEPLQYYGYTF.

The chain combines TRBV27 with TRBJ2-2; the match to TRBD2 covers 8 bases. J was trimmed by 2 bases and V by 3 bases; bases with no gene match: 2. Germline-derived CDR1 and CDR2 are MNHEY and SMNVEV (reference sequence). The CDR3 consists of 15 residues. CDR3 in amino acids: CASSFAGGNTGELFF. CDR3 DNA: TGTGCCAGCAGTTTTGCGGGGGGTAACACCGGGGAGCTGTTTTTT.

The gene calls are TRBV11-2 and TRBJ2-3, with 10 bases matching TRBD2. Losses at the gene ends were 2 bases for V and 4 bases for J; bases not matched to a gene: 12. CDR3 size: 18 residues. Germline CDR1 SGHAT, CDR2 FQNNGV. DNA for the CDR3: TGTGCCAGCAGCTTACTTACCGTAGGGCTAGCGGGGGCAGATACGCAGTATTTT. Protein sequence: CASSLLTVGLAGADTQYF.

CDR3 protein: CASSLSTQGESQYF. The CDR3 region has the DNA TGTGCCAGCAGCTTGTCAACACAGGGGGAATCCCAGTACTTC. The chain is built from TRBV7-9 and TRBJ2-5, with 8 bases identical to TRBD1. The length of the CDR3 is 14 residues. V shed 3 bases, J shed 9 bases, and the junction held 9 bases outside the gene matches. Germline V gives CDR1 SEHNR, CDR2 FQNEAQ (reference sequence).

This clone was observed a few times. The chain has TRBV27 and TRBJ1-1; D is ambiguous. Germline-derived CDR1 and CDR2 are MNHEY and SMNVEV (reference sequence). Trimming stripped 3 bases from V and 4 bases from J, with 12 bases between. This CDR3 has 14 residues. DNA for the CDR3: TGTGCCAGCAGTTTTACCGGTCCAGCCACTGAAGCTTTCTTT. This gives the protein CASSFTGPATEAFF.

This clone was seen once. V gene TRBV5-1 combines with J gene TRBJ1-1; the D is unclear. Germline V gene sequence: CDR1 SGHRS, CDR2 YFSETQ. V dropped 0 bases and J dropped 1 base, with 7 bases sitting between them. The CDR3 is made up of 14 amino acids. CDR3 in DNA: TGCGCCAGCAGCTTGGGACGTACGAACACTGAAGCTTTCTTT. Encoded protein: CASSLGRTNTEAFF. The whole variable domain, remainder taken from reference TRBV5-1 and TRBJ1-1, is KAGVTQTPRYLIKTRGQQVTLSCSPISGHRSVSWYQQTPGQGLQFLFEYFSETQRNKGNFPGRFSGRQFSNSRSEMNVSTLELGDSALYLCASSLGRTNTEAFFGQGTRLTVV.

V and J are TRBV5-1 and TRBJ2-2; D gene ambiguous. The germline V gene encodes CDR1 SGHRS and CDR2 YFSETQ. Trimming removed 0 bases from V and 0 bases from J, with 12 bases in between. This CDR3 comprises 17 residues. CDR3 in DNA: TGCGCCAGCAGCTTGGGGGCGACACCAACGAACACCGGGGAGCTGTTTTTT. Translated, it gives CASSLGATPTNTGELFF.

This clone was counted between two and nine times. The chain carries TRBV15 and TRBJ2-6, with 8 bases fitting TRBD1. Trimming at V came to 6 bases and at J to 4 bases, leaving 8 bases not matched to a gene. This CDR3 is built from 16 residues. Looked up from germline, CDR1 is LNHNV and CDR2 is YYDKDF (reference sequence). DNA for the CDR3: TGTGCCACCAGTACAGGACAGGGAACCGGGGCCAACGTCCTGACTTTC. This gives the protein CATSTGQGTGANVLTF.

V and J are TRBV27 and TRBJ1-5; D remains unclear. CDR1 MNHEY and CDR2 SMNVEV come from the germline V gene (reference sequence). The CDR3 consists of 12 residues. Deletions cut 4 bases from V and 4 bases from J, with 5 bases between. The CDR3 nucleotides read TGTGCCAGCAGTTGGCAGAATCAGCCCCAGCATTTT. Amino acids: CASSWQNQPQHF.

This clone appeared once. The V and J genes are TRBV12-3 or TRBV12-4 and TRBJ1-5, with no clear D. The CDR3 covers 9 residues. The germline V and J ends were trimmed by 8 bases and 10 bases, with 6 bases remaining between them. This chain's CDR3 is CASGQPQHF. The CDR3 coding sequence is TGTGCCAGCGGCCAACCCCAGCATTTT.

The chain recombines TRBV29-1 with TRBJ2-7, with D perhaps TRBD1 (5 bases). This CDR3 has 12 residues. With 6 bases removed from V and 0 bases from J, the gap between germline ends came to 9 bases. Germline lookup yields CDR1 SQVTM and CDR2 ANQGSEA. The chain's CDR3 is CSVQGSSYEQYF. CDR3 nucleotide sequence: TGCAGCGTCCAGGGCTCCTCCTACGAGCAGTACTTC.

The chain combines TRBV9 with TRBJ1-1, with TRBD1 matching over 7 bases. The J segment lost 0 bases and the V segment lost 1 base, leaving 3 bases of the junction unmatched. The CDR3 runs to 15 residues. Germline V lookup: CDR1 SGDLS, CDR2 YYNGEE. The CDR3 is CASSVNQGVNTEAFF. In DNA, the CDR3 is TGTGCCAGCAGCGTAAATCAGGGGGTGAACACTGAAGCTTTCTTT.

The sample holds one count of this clone. The chain joins TRBV4-3 to TRBJ1-2, with D unresolved. Germline V lookup: CDR1 LGHNA, CDR2 YSLEER. The CDR3 covers 15 residues. The V gene lost 0 bases and the J gene lost 8 bases, with 16 bases spanning the gap. The CDR3 protein is CASSQDRMDAGGYTF. The CDR3 bases are TGCGCCAGCAGCCAAGATCGCATGGACGCAGGAGGCTACACCTTC.

The chain uses TRBV11-3 and TRBJ2-1; 11 bases agree with TRBD2. Germline V gene data show CDR1 as SGHNT and CDR2 as YENEEA. Germline trimming cut 1 base from V and 6 bases from J; bases unmatched to any gene: 2. CDR3 length: 15 residues. The CDR3 DNA reads TGTGCCAGCAGCTTAGTCGGGACTAGCGGCAATGAGCAGTTCTTC. Translating gives CASSLVGTSGNEQFF.